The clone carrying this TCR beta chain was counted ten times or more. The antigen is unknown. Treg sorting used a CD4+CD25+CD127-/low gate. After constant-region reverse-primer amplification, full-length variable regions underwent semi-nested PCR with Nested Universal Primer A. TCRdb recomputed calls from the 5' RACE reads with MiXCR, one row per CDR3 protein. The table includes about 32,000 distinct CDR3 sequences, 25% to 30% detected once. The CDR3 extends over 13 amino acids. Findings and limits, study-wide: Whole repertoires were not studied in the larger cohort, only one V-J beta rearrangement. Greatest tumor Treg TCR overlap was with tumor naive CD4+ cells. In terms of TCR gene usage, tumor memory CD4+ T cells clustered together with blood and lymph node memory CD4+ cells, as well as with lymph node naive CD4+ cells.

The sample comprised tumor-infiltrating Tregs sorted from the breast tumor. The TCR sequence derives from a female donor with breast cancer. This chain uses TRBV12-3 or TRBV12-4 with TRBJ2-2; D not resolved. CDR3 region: CATGDSNTGELFF. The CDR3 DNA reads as TGTGCAACGGGTGATTCGAACACCGGGGAGCTGTTTTTT.